This TCR beta chain comes out of a study of T cells after yellow fever vaccination. Study-wide findings and caveats: Clones that expanded after primary vaccination mostly reappeared after the booster (around 96% CD4, about 91% CD8). CD4 and CD8 compartments shared a small share of clonotypes.

By 5'RACE template switching, TCR cDNA was produced, with a universal primer site and UMIs added in the process. From the 5' RACE reads, TCRdb called clonotypes with MiXCR, one entry per CDR3 protein. The table has 340,000 or so distinct CDR3 sequences, under 15% seen once. The CDR3 is 16 amino acids. CDR1 and CDR2 from the germline V gene are SGHTA and FQGNSA. V was shortened by 5 bases and J by 9 bases, with 20 bases between the two germline ends. This clonotype was seen only a few times. The antigen remains unidentified. This receptor was taken from a man between 18 and 35 years old who received the YFV17D yellow fever vaccine. The chain combines TRBV7-2 with TRBJ1-6; D remains ambiguous. Sequenced here: CD4+ T cells sorted from PBMCs, sampled 15 days after the yellow fever booster vaccination. The CDR3: CASSPWGTQLGSPLHF. For the CDR3, the DNA is TGTGCCAGCAGCCCCTGGGGTACGCAGTTAGGTTCACCCCTCCACTTT.